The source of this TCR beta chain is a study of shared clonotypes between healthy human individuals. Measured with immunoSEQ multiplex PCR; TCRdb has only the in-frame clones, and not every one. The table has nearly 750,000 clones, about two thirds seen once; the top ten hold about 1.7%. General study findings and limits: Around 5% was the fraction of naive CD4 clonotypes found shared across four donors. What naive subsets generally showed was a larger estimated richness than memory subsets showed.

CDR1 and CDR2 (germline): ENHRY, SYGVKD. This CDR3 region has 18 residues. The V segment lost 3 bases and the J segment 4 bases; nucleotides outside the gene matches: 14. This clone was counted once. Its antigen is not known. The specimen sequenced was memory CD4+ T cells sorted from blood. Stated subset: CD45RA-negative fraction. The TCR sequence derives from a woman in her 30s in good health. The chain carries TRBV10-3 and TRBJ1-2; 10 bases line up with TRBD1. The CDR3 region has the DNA TGTGCCATCAGTGACCCGAACGACAGGGGGCGTAGGGGCTATGGCTACACCTTC. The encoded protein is CAISDPNDRGRRGYGYTF.